The clone carrying this T cell receptor (gamma chain) was seen a single time. Antigen specificity is unknown. The source of the sample is a study of Vδ1+ human thymocytes. Study findings and constraints: Thymic TRG and TRD repertoires appeared highly polyclonal, with Gaussian CDR3 length distributions. Thymic delta-chain repertoires held roughly 20% Vdelta2 sequences and few Vdelta3, despite high sort purity. TRG sequences recurred across donors, whereas TRD sequences stayed essentially private.

RNA was extracted from the cells and then reverse transcribed. Pooled V-gene forward primers with one constant-region reverse primer generated the CDR3 amplicons by multiplex PCR. TCRdb made new clone calls on the multiplex PCR reads using CATT. The data hold about 36,000 gamma-chain clones, with 20% to 25% observed a single time. Alphabeta T cells were depleted, then CD3+ Vdelta1+ Vdelta2- thymocytes were FACS-sorted. The CDR3 extends over 19 amino acids. After removal of 0 bases from V and 3 bases from J, the junction contained 16 bases not matched to a gene. CDR1 is EGSNGY, CDR2 YDSYNSKV, per germline.

The clonotype comes from a girl under three years old who had congenital heart surgery. The chain links TRGV2 to TRGJP2. Material: Vdelta1+ gamma-delta thymocytes from the thymus. Subset defined: FACS-sorted CD3+ TCRalphabeta- TCRVdelta1+ TCRVdelta2- thymocytes. The DNA of the CDR3 is TGTGCCACCTGGGACGGGCCCCACGGTTTGGGGGGTAGTGATTGGATCAAGACGTTT. Translating it yields CATWDGPHGLGGSDWIKTF.